Listed below are T cell receptor beta chains from one sample, sequenced in a study of T cell repertoires in cytomegalovirus infection. TCRdb processed the reads anew with MiXCR; each CDR3 protein has one entry. The data contain approximately 100,000 distinct CDR3 sequences, under 25% of them singletons. The sample consisted of CD8+ T cells from PBMCs. These receptors came from a human donor in good health (CMV status not recorded). Some clones in this sample may be carry-over from other donors' samples. Each CDR3 is given with its conserved first and last residue. The D gene is left open where the match is weak. For some rows the clone size is stated as once, few or many, or as a class when expanded; others skip it.

TRBV2	TRBJ2-2	TRBD1	few	CASSESEDRTNTGELFF	TGTGCCAGCAGTGAATCGGAGGACAGGACCAACACCGGGGAGCTGTTTTTT
TRBV6-6	TRBJ1-6	NA	NA	CASSLSRVPNSPLHF	TGTGCCAGCAGCCTCTCCCGGGTCCCTAATTCACCCCTCCACTTT
TRBV11-2	TRBJ2-7	TRBD2	NA	CASSFGTSGASYEQYF	TGTGCCAGCAGCTTCGGGACTAGCGGGGCTTCCTACGAGCAGTACTTC
TRBV6-2/TRBV6-3	TRBJ2-3	NA	NA	CASSASNLRDTQYF	TGTGCCAGCAGTGCCTCCAACTTGAGGGATACGCAGTATTTT
TRBV15	TRBJ2-3	TRBD1	few	CATSSRDSRADTQYF	TGTGCCACCAGCAGCAGGGACAGTCGGGCAGATACGCAGTATTTT
TRBV5-6	TRBJ1-6	TRBD1	NA	CASSLYRGLSPLHF	TGTGCCAGCAGCTTGTACAGGGGGCTTTCACCCCTCCACTTT
TRBV4-1	TRBJ1-1	NA	NA	CASSQAGLGGRTTEAFF	TGCGCCAGCAGCCAAGCCGGCCTCGGGGGGCGCACCACTGAAGCTTTCTTT
TRBV3-1	TRBJ2-2	TRBD2	few	CASSQELPREWSGELFF	TGTGCCAGCAGCCAAGAACTTCCGCGGGAGTGGTCCGGGGAGCTGTTTTTT
TRBV6-2/TRBV6-3	TRBJ2-1	TRBD2	many	CASSLQLAGDNEQFF	TGTGCCAGCAGCCTACAACTAGCGGGGGACAATGAGCAGTTCTTC
TRBV20-1	TRBJ2-6	NA	few	CSAYFRVSSGANVLTF	TGCAGTGCTTACTTCCGGGTCTCCTCTGGGGCCAACGTCCTGACTTTC
TRBV12-3/TRBV12-4	TRBJ1-1	NA	few	CASSLGPATEAFF	TGTGCCAGCAGCCTGGGGCCAGCGACTGAAGCTTTCTTT
TRBV19	TRBJ2-7	TRBD2	NA	CASRPGTSGGPTYEQYF	TGTGCCAGTCGCCCCGGGACTAGCGGGGGCCCGACCTACGAGCAGTACTTC
TRBV24-1	TRBJ2-2	NA	NA	CATSDPSGELFF	TGTGCCACCAGTGACCCAAGCGGGGAGCTGTTTTTT
TRBV27	TRBJ1-2	NA	few	CASSPQSIYGYTF	TGTGCCAGCAGTCCCCAGAGCATCTATGGCTACACCTTC
TRBV19	TRBJ1-5	NA	NA	CASTIVGGQPQHF	TGTGCCAGTACCATTGTGGGGGGGCAGCCCCAGCATTTT
TRBV28	TRBJ1-1	NA	NA	CASSFGGMNTEAFF	TGTGCCAGCAGTTTTGGCGGAATGAACACTGAAGCTTTCTTT
TRBV28	TRBJ1-5	NA	NA	CASQIGAYQPQHF	TGTGCCAGCCAGATAGGGGCTTATCAGCCCCAGCATTTT
TRBV5-4	TRBJ2-7	NA	few	CASSSNLGGRPYEQYF	TGTGCCAGCAGCTCTAACTTAGGGGGGCGACCCTACGAGCAGTACTTC
TRBV2	TRBJ2-3	NA	few	CASSDFSATYGTQYF	TGTGCCAGCAGTGATTTTTCGGCGACGTACGGTACGCAGTATTTT
TRBV20-1	TRBJ2-3	NA	many	CSARDPSTDTQYF	TGCAGTGCTAGAGACCCTAGTACAGATACGCAGTATTTT
TRBV28	TRBJ2-2	NA	NA	CASSFGTFANTGELFF	TGTGCCAGCAGTTTTGGGACATTCGCGAACACCGGGGAGCTGTTTTTT
TRBV12-3/TRBV12-4	TRBJ1-5	NA	few	CASTFGTPLSPQHF	TGTGCCAGCACCTTCGGGACACCGCTCAGCCCCCAGCATTTT
TRBV2	TRBJ1-5	NA	few	CASSEYWGSNQPQHF	TGTGCCAGCAGTGAATACTGGGGAAGCAATCAGCCCCAGCATTTT
TRBV20-1	TRBJ2-7	NA	few	CSADAYYEQYF	TGCAGTGCTGACGCATACTACGAGCAGTACTTC
TRBV20-1	TRBJ2-7	TRBD2	NA	CSARDTSPTGRVHEQYF	TGCAGTGCTAGAGACACCTCTCCTACCGGGAGGGTCCACGAGCAGTACTTC
TRBV10-3	TRBJ2-7	NA	few	CAISGLGGVSYEQYF	TGTGCCATCAGTGGATTGGGAGGTGTGTCCTACGAGCAGTACTTC
TRBV12-3/TRBV12-4	TRBJ1-1	NA	NA	CASSAWQGRAFF	TGTGCCAGCAGTGCCTGGCAGGGGAGAGCTTTCTTT
TRBV29-1	TRBJ1-1	TRBD1	NA	CSVEDRDRGNTEAFF	TGCAGCGTTGAAGATCGGGACAGGGGGAACACTGAAGCTTTCTTT
TRBV4-1	TRBJ2-1	TRBD2	NA	CTSSQVLGGDEQFF	TGCACCAGCAGCCAAGTTCTGGGGGGGGATGAGCAGTTCTTC
TRBV28	TRBJ2-3	TRBD2	many	CASNRLAGGRWGTDTQYF	TGTGCCAGCAACCGACTAGCGGGGGGCCGGTGGGGCACAGATACGCAGTATTTT
TRBV11-2	TRBJ1-1	NA	NA	CASSAPGGGMNTEAFF	TGTGCCAGCAGCGCCCCCGGGGGCGGGATGAACACTGAAGCTTTCTTT
TRBV6-2/TRBV6-3	TRBJ2-1	NA	many	CASSLTVYNEQFF	TGTGCCAGCAGCCTAACGGTCTACAATGAGCAGTTCTTC
TRBV6-2/TRBV6-3	TRBJ1-1	NA	many	CASSYPRETYTEAFF	TGTGCCAGCAGTTACCCTAGGGAAACCTACACTGAAGCTTTCTTT
TRBV6-5	TRBJ2-3	NA	NA	CASSYVGTDAQYF	TGTGCCAGCAGTTACGTGGGCACAGATGCGCAGTATTTT
TRBV6-6	TRBJ2-7	NA	few	CASSYSARQGPTYEQYF	TGTGCCAGCAGTTACTCGGCCAGGCAGGGGCCTACCTACGAGCAGTACTTC
TRBV27	TRBJ2-2	NA	many	CASSLSAGPGTGELFF	TGTGCCAGCAGTTTAAGTGCAGGGCCGGGCACCGGGGAGCTGTTTTTT
TRBV18	TRBJ2-1	NA	NA	CASSPTPYNEQFF	TGTGCCAGCTCACCAACGCCCTACAATGAGCAGTTCTTC
TRBV20-1	TRBJ2-2	TRBD1	few	CSAPGTGYTGELFF	TGCAGTGCCCCCGGGACAGGATACACCGGGGAGCTGTTTTTT
TRBV7-9	TRBJ2-7	NA	NA	CASSPLQKARGSYEQYF	TGTGCCAGCAGCCCGCTCCAAAAAGCTCGCGGGTCCTACGAGCAGTACTTC
TRBV14	TRBJ2-7	NA	many	CASSQERRGDSYEQYF	TGTGCCAGCAGCCAAGAACGGAGGGGAGACTCCTACGAGCAGTACTTC
TRBV24-1	TRBJ2-7	NA	NA	CATSIPLGNYEQYF	TGTGCCACCAGCATCCCTCTGGGAAACTACGAGCAGTACTTC
TRBV6-5	TRBJ1-1	TRBD1	many	CASSSPTGSDTEAFF	TGTGCCAGCAGTTCCCCGACAGGGTCGGACACTGAAGCTTTCTTT
TRBV29-1	TRBJ2-1	NA	NA	CSVERVSGYNEQFF	TGCAGCGTTGAAAGGGTTAGCGGCTACAATGAGCAGTTCTTC
TRBV7-2	TRBJ1-2	TRBD1	many	CASSSPPTGGNYGYTF	TGTGCCAGCAGCTCGCCGCCGACAGGGGGGAACTATGGCTACACCTTC
TRBV7-4	TRBJ2-3	NA	NA	CASSISGTSTDTQYF	TGTGCCAGCAGCATCTCCGGGACAAGCACAGATACGCAGTATTTT
TRBV6-1	TRBJ2-7	NA	few	CASRNVAGEQYF	TGTGCCAGCAGGAACGTAGCAGGCGAGCAGTACTTC
TRBV20-1	TRBJ2-1	NA	NA	CSARDWSRGDEQFF	TGCAGTGCTAGAGATTGGAGCCGGGGCGATGAGCAGTTCTTC
TRBV7-9	TRBJ2-1	NA	NA	CASAWQGPYNEQFF	TGTGCCAGCGCCTGGCAGGGGCCCTACAATGAGCAGTTCTTC
TRBV4-3	TRBJ2-2	NA	NA	CASSQDPEGTNTGELFF	TGCGCCAGCAGCCAAGATCCGGAGGGGACGAACACCGGGGAGCTGTTTTTT
TRBV20-1	TRBJ2-7	NA	few	CSARDASYEQYF	TGCAGTGCTAGGGACGCCAGCTACGAGCAGTACTTC